Following are 27 T cell receptor beta chains from one sample sequenced in a study of beta chain features in type 1 diabetes. Expressed TCRB transcripts were sequenced because the entire RNA isolate underwent reverse transcription. Sequencing used immunoSEQ multiplex PCR; TCRdb keeps in-frame clones, though not all of them. Of over 500,000 clones in the sample, 15% to 18% were seen once. Sequenced: naive CD4+ T cells from blood. The receptors here all came from a man aged 18-30 years in good health.

This clone was seen ten or more times. J is TRBJ1-4 and V is TRBV7-9; 7 bases agree with TRBD1. The germline gives CDR1 SEHNR, CDR2 FQNEAQ (reference sequence). J was trimmed by 4 bases and V by 4 bases; bases with no gene match: 9. The CDR3 totals 16 residues. The CDR3 protein is CASSSRPGTDNEKLFF. DNA for the CDR3: TGTGCCAGCAGCTCTCGCCCCGGGACAGATAATGAAAAACTGTTTTTT.

Remarks on this clone: At one end the junction does not follow the germline gene, possibly because of a read error. The chain joins TRBV10-3 to TRBJ2-5, with D tentatively TRBD1 (5 bases). This CDR3 spans 15 amino acids. Looked up from germline, CDR1 is ENHRY and CDR2 is SYGVKD. The CDR3 loop reads CAISESKGLQGTQYF. The CDR3 DNA reads as TGTGCCATCAGTGAGTCGAAGGGGCTCCAAGGGACCCAGTACTTC.

This clone was observed a handful of times. V and J are TRBV5-4 and TRBJ2-5; TRBD1 matches 9 bases. Trimming removed 3 bases from V and 5 bases from J; junction bases left unmatched: 8. Per the germline V gene, CDR1 is SGHNT and CDR2 is YYREEE (reference sequence). CDR3 size: 15 residues. The CDR3 reads CASSSRDRVGETQYF. For the CDR3, the DNA is TGTGCCAGCAGCTCACGGGACAGGGTGGGTGAGACCCAGTACTTC.

There are a few counts of this clone. This chain connects TRBV18 to TRBJ2-5, with D possibly being TRBD1 or TRBD2 (5 bases each). V lost 0 bases and J lost 3, with 8 bases in between. The CDR3 is made up of 14 amino acids. Germline V gives CDR1 KGHSH, CDR2 LQKENI. This CDR3 is CASSPPRGKETQYF. In DNA, the CDR3 is TGTGCCAGCTCACCACCGAGGGGAAAAGAGACCCAGTACTTC.

J is TRBJ2-1 and V is TRBV5-1; D is uncertain. CDR1 and CDR2 (germline): SGHRS, YFSETQ. The germline V and J ends were trimmed by 3 bases and 4 bases, with 11 bases remaining between them. This CDR3 region has 14 residues. CDR3 residues: CASSYDSTYNEQFF. DNA for the CDR3: TGCGCCAGCAGCTATGACTCCACTTACAATGAGCAGTTCTTC.

The chain recombines TRBV7-3 with TRBJ1-1; TRBD1 agrees at 8 bases. The CDR3 is made up of 15 amino acids. CDR1 SGHTA and CDR2 FQGTGA come from the germline V gene. The V gene end was trimmed by 5 bases and the J gene end by 1 base; junction bases not matched to a gene: 6. CDR3 sequence (DNA): TGTGCCAGCAGCCCATGGGACAGGCCGAACACTGAAGCTTTCTTT. It encodes CASSPWDRPNTEAFF.

The gene calls are TRBV5-4 and TRBJ1-2; 7 bases map to TRBD1. CDR3 length equals 13 residues. Per the germline V gene, CDR1 is SGHNT and CDR2 is YYREEE (reference sequence). Trimming at V came to 6 bases and at J to 8 bases, leaving 10 bases not matched to a gene. The DNA for the CDR3 is TGTGCCAGCATACGAGACAGGGCTGGAGGCTACACCTTC. It yields the protein CASIRDRAGGYTF.

This clone was counted between two and nine times. The genes are TRBV12-5 and TRBJ2-5, with a possible D match to TRBD1 (5 bases). The CDR3 contains 13 residues. Germline V gene data show CDR1 as LGHNT and CDR2 as FRNRAP. V was cut by 6 bases and J by 4 bases, with 12 bases left in between. CDR3 protein: CASGLRRGETQYF. The CDR3 DNA reads as TGTGCTAGTGGCCTTAGAAGGGGAGAGACCCAGTACTTC.

This clone has more than one count but fewer than ten. CDR3 loop: CASRPTGPNEQFF. The CDR3 bases are TGTGCCAGCAGACCGACAGGGCCCAATGAGCAGTTCTTC. The V and J genes are TRBV27 and TRBJ2-1, with 7 bases matching TRBD1. CDR3 length: 13 residues. Germline V lookup: CDR1 MNHEY, CDR2 SMNVEV (reference sequence). V gave up 6 bases and J gave up 6 bases; unmatched junction bases: 5.

This clone was recorded a few times. The gene calls are TRBV11-2 and TRBJ2-7, with D uncertain. V shed 5 bases and J shed 6 bases, with 8 bases lying between them. This CDR3 region has 11 residues. Per the germline V gene, CDR1 is SGHAT and CDR2 is FQNNGV. The CDR3 protein is CASSPYGEQYF. In DNA, the CDR3 is TGTGCCAGCAGCCCGTACGGCGAGCAGTACTTC.

Concerning this clone: Other DNA sequences in the same sample also yield this CDR3. V is TRBV7-9 and J is TRBJ2-3; D call uncertain. The germline V and J ends were trimmed by 2 bases and 4 bases, with 4 bases remaining between them. The CDR3 consists of 12 residues. From germline, CDR1 is SEHNR and CDR2 FQNEAQ (reference sequence). Written as DNA, the CDR3 is TGTGCCAGCAGCTTAATCGCAGATACGCAGTATTTT. Residues: CASSLIADTQYF.

This clone has only a few counts. This rearrangement joins TRBV7-9 to TRBJ2-3; D is undetermined. This CDR3 is 15 amino acids long. Germline V gives CDR1 SEHNR, CDR2 FQNEAQ (reference sequence). With 1 base removed from V and 0 bases from J, the gap between germline ends came to 8 bases. The CDR3 is CASSLGVGSTDTQYF. The CDR3 DNA is TGTGCCAGCAGCTTAGGGGTAGGGAGCACAGATACGCAGTATTTT.

The chain employs TRBV20-1 and TRBJ1-2; D unresolved. Looked up from germline, CDR1 is DFQATT and CDR2 is SNEGSKA (reference sequence). V lost 6 bases to trimming and J lost 4 bases, with 9 bases between them. This CDR3 has 11 amino acids. CDR3 protein: CSALPGYGYTF. The CDR3 DNA sequence: TGCAGTGCCCTTCCGGGCTATGGCTACACCTTC.

The table lists this clone with a few counts. This rearrangement joins TRBV23-1 to TRBJ2-6, with TRBD2 as a possible D gene (6 bases). TRBV23-1 is an ORF, with its function uncertain. V gave up 0 bases and J gave up 1 base, with 10 bases separating them. The length of the CDR3 is 17 residues. CDR3 loop: CASSQSEGRSGANVLTF. The CDR3 coding sequence is TGCGCCAGCAGTCAATCGGAGGGTAGGTCTGGGGCCAACGTCCTGACTTTC.

This clone was observed a handful of times. The chain carries TRBV6-5 and TRBJ1-1, with D perhaps TRBD1 (5 bases). The CDR3 is 15 amino acids. The V end was cut by 4 bases, the J end by 0 bases, with 12 bases between. CDR1 MNHEY and CDR2 SVGAGI come from the germline V gene. The CDR3 DNA follows: TGTGCCAGCAGTTGGGGGAGACAGATGAACACTGAAGCTTTCTTT. Protein product: CASSWGRQMNTEAFF.

The chain uses TRBV28 and TRBJ2-7; tentatively, D is TRBD1 (7 bases). This CDR3 spans 15 amino acids. CDR1 MDHEN and CDR2 SYDVKM come from the germline V gene. V was shortened by 6 bases and J by 1 base, with 16 bases between the two germline ends. CDR3 bases: TGTGCCAGCAGGCCGACAGGGAGGATGTCCTACGAGCAGTACTTC. Translating gives CASRPTGRMSYEQYF.

With respect to this clone: The same CDR3 can be traced to other DNA sequences in this sample. This chain links TRBV7-2 with TRBJ2-5; no clear D. V was clipped by 0 bases and J by 11 bases, with 13 bases between them. Germline assignment: CDR1 SGHTA and CDR2 FQGNSA. This CDR3 has 13 residues. The chain's CDR3 is CASSLARSRHQYF. DNA of the CDR3: TGTGCCAGCAGCTTAGCGAGAAGTCGACATCAGTACTTC. Using reference TRBV7-2 and TRBJ2-5 for the parts outside the CDR3, the full variable domain is GAGVSQSPSNKVTEKGKDVELRCDPISGHTALYWYRQSLGQGLEFLIYFQGNSAPDKSGLPSDRFSAERTGGSVSTLTIQRTQQEDSAVYLCASSLARSRHQYFGPGTRLLVL.

The J gene is TRBJ2-3, the V gene TRBV6-5, with 9 positions matching TRBD1. The CDR3 spans 15 residues. Losses at the gene ends were 5 bases for V and 0 bases for J; bases not matched to a gene: 3. The germline gives CDR1 MNHEY, CDR2 SVGAGI. CDR3 sequence reads: CASSTGQGSTDTQYF. For the CDR3, the DNA is TGTGCCAGCAGTACAGGACAGGGGAGCACAGATACGCAGTATTTT.

The chain joins TRBV18 to TRBJ1-1; no firm D call. This CDR3 is built from 13 residues. V was clipped by 6 bases and J by 2 bases, with 10 bases between them. In germline, CDR1 is KGHSH, CDR2 LQKENI. The CDR3 nucleotides are TGTGCCAGCTCCCAGTCGGGTAACACTGAAGCTTTCTTT. It encodes CASSQSGNTEAFF.

The chain combines TRBV7-9 with TRBJ2-1; TRBD1 agrees at 7 bases. There are 13 residues in the CDR3. Germline V CDR1 and CDR2: SEHNR, FQNEAQ (reference sequence). V lost 3 bases and J lost 6; bases outside the gene matches: 2. The CDR3 reads CASSLSGGNEQFF. The CDR3, as DNA: TGTGCCAGCAGCTTGTCAGGGGGCAATGAGCAGTTCTTC.

The table lists this clone with a few counts. J is TRBJ2-7 and V is TRBV4-2, with D possibly being TRBD1 or TRBD2 (6 bases each). V lost 1 base and J lost 6, with 16 bases in between. CDR3 length: 15 amino acids. Germline CDR1 reads LGHNA; CDR2 reads YNFKEQ. CDR3 bases: TGTGCCAGCAGCCAAGCCCCTAGACGGGGGCTCGAGCAGTACTTC. The encoded protein is CASSQAPRRGLEQYF.

In DNA, the CDR3 is TGTGCCAGCAGTTTATCTTGGGACAGGAGGGAGACCCAGTACTTC. This translates into CASSLSWDRRETQYF. The gene calls are TRBV27 and TRBJ2-5; 8 bases line up with TRBD1. V shed 0 bases and J 5 bases; nucleotides not matched to a gene: 5. Per the germline V gene, CDR1 is MNHEY and CDR2 is SMNVEV (reference sequence). This CDR3 spans 15 amino acids.

There are a few counts of this clone. The genes are TRBV6-1 and TRBJ2-1; D unresolved. V lost 4 bases, J lost 6 bases, and 10 bases lay in between. CDR1 and CDR2 from the germline V gene are MNHNS and SASEGT. The CDR3 totals 13 residues. The CDR3 DNA reads as TGTGCCAGCAGTGGCCTAGGTGGCAATGAGCAGTTCTTC. This translates into CASSGLGGNEQFF.

In this sample, this clone turned up a few times. The genes are TRBV7-9 and TRBJ2-7, with 7 positions matching TRBD1. The CDR3 consists of 13 residues. With V trimmed by 5 bases and J by 5 bases, 6 bases remained unmatched. Germline V lookup: CDR1 SEHNR, CDR2 FQNEAQ (reference sequence). CDR3 region: CASSPTGDHEQYF. Here the CDR3 DNA reads TGTGCCAGCAGCCCCACAGGGGACCACGAGCAGTACTTC.

This clone showed up just a few times. V and J are TRBV14 and TRBJ2-3, with TRBD2 matching over 12 bases. Germline CDR1 and CDR2: SGHDN and FVKESK. After removal of 0 bases from V and 4 bases from J, the junction contained 2 bases not matched to a gene. The CDR3 is 16 residues long. CDR3 in DNA: TGTGCCAGCAGCCAAGATAGACTAGCGGGGGCAGATACGCAGTATTTT. As protein: CASSQDRLAGADTQYF.

The gene calls are TRBV25-1 and TRBJ1-2; a possible D gene is TRBD1 (5 bases). CDR1 MGHDK and CDR2 SYGVNS come from the germline V gene. CDR3 length: 12 residues. Trimming shortened V by 7 bases and J by 7 bases, and 13 bases separated the two germline ends. In DNA form, the CDR3 reads TGTGCCAGCATCGGGACCACCGGTGGCTACACCTTC. This codes for CASIGTTGGYTF.

In this sample, this clone turned up a few times. CDR3 nucleotides: TGTGCCAGCTCCACGACAGGGGGAAGGAGCAATCAGCCCCAGCATTTT. Translating gives CASSTTGGRSNQPQHF. The chain joins TRBV18 to TRBJ1-5; 9 nucleotides agree with TRBD1. The V segment lost 6 bases and the J segment 1 base; nucleotides outside the gene matches: 7. CDR1 is KGHSH, CDR2 LQKENI, per germline. This CDR3 has 16 residues.